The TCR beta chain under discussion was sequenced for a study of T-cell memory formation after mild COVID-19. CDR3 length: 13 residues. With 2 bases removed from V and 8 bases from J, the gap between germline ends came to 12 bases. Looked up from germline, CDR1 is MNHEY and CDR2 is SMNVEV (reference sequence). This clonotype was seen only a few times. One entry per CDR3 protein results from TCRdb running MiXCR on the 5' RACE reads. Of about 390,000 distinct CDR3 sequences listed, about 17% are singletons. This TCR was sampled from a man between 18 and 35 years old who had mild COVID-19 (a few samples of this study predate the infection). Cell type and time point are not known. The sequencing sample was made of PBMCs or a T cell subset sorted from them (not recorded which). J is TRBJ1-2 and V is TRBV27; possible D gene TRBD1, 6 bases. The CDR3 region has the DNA TGTGCCAGCAGTTTAGGGTGGGGGCAAGGCTACACCTTC. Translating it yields CASSLGWGQGYTF.